One and the same sample provided the 29 T cell receptor beta chains below, sequenced in a study of cytomegalovirus exposure and HLA in healthy donors. 13 Jbeta primers and 60 Vbeta primers were used for the PCR. Here immunoSEQ multiplex PCR was the method, and the copy in TCRdb shows in-frame clones only, minus some. The profile shows 90,000 to 150,000 clones, 80% to 85% of them singletons. Source material: PBMCs. Receptors were obtained from a middle-aged woman in good health and CMV-seronegative.

This clone was observed a few times. The rearrangement uses TRBV5-6 and TRBJ2-3; no clear D. CDR1 SGHDT and CDR2 YYEEEE come from the germline V gene. Trimming left V 4 bases short and J 0 bases short, with 15 bases between. The CDR3 totals 16 residues. CDR3 DNA sequence: TGTGCCAGCAGCCCGCTGATTAGCCGGAGCACAGATACGCAGTATTTT. As protein: CASSPLISRSTDTQYF.

The V and J genes are TRBV25-1 and TRBJ2-1, with TRBD2 identical over 11 bases. The V segment lost 2 bases and the J segment 2 bases; nucleotides outside the gene matches: 8. Per the germline V gene, CDR1 is MGHDK and CDR2 is SYGVNS. The CDR3 runs to 18 residues. The CDR3 loop is CASSEAGLAGGPYNEQFF. CDR3 sequence (DNA): TGTGCCAGCAGTGAAGCGGGTTTAGCGGGAGGGCCCTACAATGAGCAGTTCTTC.

This clone was observed a few times. The genes are TRBV11-2 and TRBJ2-2; a possible D gene is TRBD2 (5 bases). The CDR3 sequence is 14 residues long. Germline V CDR1 and CDR2: SGHAT, FQNNGV. Trimming shortened V by 5 bases and J by 5 bases, and 12 bases separated the two germline ends. The chain's CDR3 is CASSLGPGTGELFF. CDR3 bases: TGTGCCAGCAGCCTAGGCCCGGGGACCGGGGAGCTGTTTTTT.

This clone came up once. V and J are TRBV4-3 and TRBJ2-7; TRBD2 is a possible D gene (5 bases). Trimming took off 1 base at V and 0 bases at J, with 10 bases between the two ends. Germline values: CDR1 LGHNA, CDR2 YSLEER. The CDR3 covers 15 residues. CDR3 DNA sequence: TGCGCCAGCAGCCAAGGCCTACGGGACTCCTACGAGCAGTACTTC. The encoded protein is CASSQGLRDSYEQYF.

The chain joins TRBV14 to TRBJ2-3; the match to TRBD1 covers 9 bases. The CDR3 is 20 amino acids. Per germline, CDR1 SGHDN and CDR2 FVKESK. The V segment lost 2 bases and the J segment 2 bases; nucleotides outside the gene matches: 17. The CDR3 region has the DNA TGTGCCAGCAGCCAACCAGGGGAGGACAGGGGCCGCAACCTCACAGATACGCAGTATTTT. Residues: CASSQPGEDRGRNLTDTQYF. The whole variable domain, remainder taken from reference TRBV14 and TRBJ2-3, is EAGVTQFPSHSVIEKGQTVTLRCDPISGHDNLYWYRRVMGKEIKFLLHFVKESKQDESGMPNNRFLAERTGGTYSTLKVQPAELEDSGVYFCASSQPGEDRGRNLTDTQYFGPGTRLTVL.

About this clone itself: Distinct nucleotide sequences in the sample also encode this CDR3. The chain links TRBV7-2 to TRBJ1-3; TRBD1 matches at 7 bases. CDR1 and CDR2 from the germline V gene are SGHTA and FQGNSA. The CDR3 totals 14 residues. V shed 4 bases, J shed 2 bases, and the junction held 2 bases outside the gene matches. The CDR3 DNA reads as TGTGCCAGCAGCTCACAGGGGACTGGAAACACCATATATTTT. This sequence encodes CASSSQGTGNTIYF.

CDR3: CASSVGEGVGTGELFF. As DNA, the CDR3 is TGTGCCAGCAGCGTAGGGGAAGGGGTCGGCACCGGGGAGCTGTTTTTT. The genes are TRBV9 and TRBJ2-2; TRBD1 is a possible D gene (5 bases). V shed 0 bases and J shed 4 bases, with 13 bases lying between them. The germline V gene has CDR1 SGDLS and CDR2 YYNGEE. This CDR3 comprises 16 residues.

The V and J genes are TRBV11-2 and TRBJ1-5, with D perhaps TRBD1 (6 bases). Germline CDR1 is SGHAT and CDR2 is FQNNGV. This CDR3 comprises 15 residues. The V end was cut by 0 bases, the J end by 5 bases, with 11 bases between. The CDR3 region is CASSLDYRAHQPQHF. DNA of the CDR3: TGTGCCAGCAGCTTAGATTACAGGGCCCATCAGCCCCAGCATTTT.

V and J are TRBV29-1 and TRBJ2-5; possible D gene TRBD2, 7 bases. In germline, CDR1 is SQVTM, CDR2 ANQGSEA. The germline V and J ends were trimmed by 7 bases and 1 base, with 19 bases remaining between them. This CDR3 comprises 15 residues. CDR3 in DNA: TGCAGCGCACGAACGACTGGGGGGGCCCAAGAGACCCAGTACTTC. This translates into CSARTTGGAQETQYF.

The gene calls are TRBV7-8 and TRBJ2-7, with 7 bases fitting TRBD1. This CDR3 has 13 amino acids. CDR1 and CDR2 (germline): SGHVS, FQNEAQ. Trimming took 6 bases from V and 3 from J; bases not matched to a gene: 5. The CDR3 is CASRGTEFYEQYF. The CDR3 DNA reads as TGTGCCAGCAGGGGGACAGAATTCTACGAGCAGTACTTC.

The chain uses TRBV5-1 and TRBJ1-1; 11 positions match TRBD1. The CDR3 spans 18 residues. Germline assignment: CDR1 SGHRS and CDR2 YFSETQ. J lost 0 bases, V lost 4 bases, and 11 bases had no gene match. CDR3 protein: CASSLRTGGARMNTEAFF. The CDR3 DNA is TGCGCCAGCAGCCTCAGGACAGGGGGCGCCCGCATGAACACTGAAGCTTTCTTT.

This clone has only a few counts. The chain carries TRBV5-4 and TRBJ1-1; a possible D gene is TRBD1 (6 bases). The CDR3 is 14 amino acids. Per germline, CDR1 SGHNT and CDR2 YYREEE (reference sequence). V lost 4 bases, J lost 0 bases, and 10 bases lay in between. As DNA, the CDR3 is TGTGCCAGCAGCCCACAGGGCCTGAACACTGAAGCTTTCTTT. This gives the protein CASSPQGLNTEAFF.

This clone occurred a few times. V gene TRBV5-1 combines with J gene TRBJ1-1; D unclear. CDR1 and CDR2 from the germline V gene are SGHRS and YFSETQ. V was clipped by 0 bases and J by 2 bases, with 14 bases between them. This CDR3 comprises 16 residues. This chain's CDR3 is CASSLVGTQINTEAFF. CDR3 in DNA: TGCGCCAGCAGCTTGGTTGGCACCCAGATAAACACTGAAGCTTTCTTT. Full variable domain (remainder filled in from reference TRBV5-1 and TRBJ1-1): KAGVTQTPRYLIKTRGQQVTLSCSPISGHRSVSWYQQTPGQGLQFLFEYFSETQRNKGNFPGRFSGRQFSNSRSEMNVSTLELGDSALYLCASSLVGTQINTEAFFGQGTRLTVV.

This clone was counted a few times. The chain joins TRBV6-5 to TRBJ1-2, with D maybe TRBD1 (5 bases). Germline CDR1 is MNHEY and CDR2 is SVGAGI. The CDR3 sequence is 13 residues long. V lost 6 bases to trimming and J lost 8 bases, with 16 bases between them. The CDR3 sequence: CASRAMGGGGYTF. For the CDR3, the DNA is TGTGCCAGCAGAGCGATGGGGGGTGGGGGCTACACCTTC.

The chain uses TRBV7-9 and TRBJ2-5; D possibly corresponds to TRBD2 (5 bases). This CDR3 has 17 residues. Looked up from germline, CDR1 is SEHNR and CDR2 is FQNEAQ (reference sequence). V lost 6 bases and J lost 5, with 25 bases in between. CDR3 in amino acids: CASSMEKGSQRGETQYF. The CDR3 DNA reads as TGTGCCAGCAGTATGGAAAAGGGAAGCCAACGCGGGGAGACCCAGTACTTC.

The V call is TRBV10-2, the J call TRBJ2-7, with unresolved D. The CDR3 has 14 amino acids. The V end was cut by 1 base, the J end by 6 bases, with 13 bases between. Germline V CDR1 and CDR2: WSHSY, SAAADI. The CDR3 DNA follows: TGCGCCAGCAGTGAGTTTAGTGGGCCGCGCGAGCAGTACTTC. Amino acid sequence: CASSEFSGPREQYF.

The chain uses TRBV11-2 and TRBJ2-1, with TRBD2 matching over 11 bases. Germline V gene lookup returns CDR1 SGHAT and CDR2 FQNNGV. Trimming took 2 bases from V and 4 from J; bases not matched to a gene: 7. The CDR3 spans 17 residues. CDR3 amino acids: CASSLSGLAGGYNEQFF. The DNA of the CDR3 is TGTGCCAGCAGCTTATCCGGCCTAGCGGGGGGATACAATGAGCAGTTCTTC.

The chain links TRBV4-1 to TRBJ2-7, with 14 bases identical to TRBD2. Germline V gene sequence: CDR1 MGHRA, CDR2 YSYEKL. The ends lost 3 bases at V and 0 bases at J; junction bases unmatched: 4. The length of the CDR3 is 17 residues. The CDR3 protein is CASSQGTSGRFSYEQYF. CDR3 DNA sequence: TGCGCCAGCAGCCAGGGGACTAGCGGGAGATTCTCCTACGAGCAGTACTTC.

Here the CDR3 reads CASSAPGTGTHNEQFF. DNA for the CDR3: TGTGCCAGCAGCGCCCCCGGGACAGGAACCCACAATGAGCAGTTCTTC. The chain carries TRBV28 and TRBJ2-1; 8 bases map to TRBD1. Germline CDR1 MDHEN, CDR2 SYDVKM. The CDR3 runs 16 residues. The V segment lost 6 bases and the J segment 5 bases; nucleotides outside the gene matches: 12.

Here the CDR3 DNA reads TGTGCCAGCAGCGACGCGGTTAACTATGGCTACACCTTC. It encodes CASSDAVNYGYTF. This chain links TRBV6-1 with TRBJ1-2; D call uncertain. The CDR3 has 13 amino acids. CDR1 and CDR2 (germline): MNHNS, SASEGT. With 6 bases removed from V and 1 base from J, the gap between germline ends came to 9 bases.

The rearrangement links TRBV19 to TRBJ2-2; 12 nucleotides line up with TRBD1. The CDR3 length is 17 residues. Trimming took 1 base from V and 5 from J; bases not matched to a gene: 5. CDR1 is LNHDA and CDR2 is SQIVND in the germline V gene (reference sequence). In DNA form, the CDR3 reads TGTGCCAGTAGTATAGGGGACAGGGGGCTTTTGACCGGGGAGCTGTTTTTT. Translation gives CASSIGDRGLLTGELFF.

CDR3 region: CASSEGPLAGVWGANVLTF. The CDR3 DNA follows: TGTGCCTCCTCAGAAGGACCCCTAGCGGGAGTGTGGGGGGCCAACGTCCTGACTTTC. This sequence joins TRBV19 and TRBJ2-6; 10 nucleotides agree with TRBD2. The CDR3 is 19 residues long. Germline CDR1 LNHDA, CDR2 SQIVND (reference sequence). J lost 4 bases, V lost 11 bases, and 20 bases had no gene match.

This chain joins TRBV11-2 and TRBJ2-7; D is perhaps TRBD1 (5 bases). This CDR3 is built from 12 residues. CDR1 SGHAT and CDR2 FQNNGV come from the germline V gene. V was trimmed by 5 bases and J by 5 bases, leaving 10 bases between them. The CDR3 region has the DNA TGTGCCAGCAGCCTCAGGGCGAACGAGCAGTACTTC. It is translated as CASSLRANEQYF.

The rearrangement links TRBV7-6 to TRBJ1-4, with 9 bases aligning to TRBD1. V lost 5 bases to trimming and J lost 4 bases; unmatched junction nucleotides: 11. Germline CDR1 SGHVS, CDR2 FNYEAQ. This CDR3 is built from 17 residues. The CDR3 here is CASSTRSTGGDNEKLFF. In DNA, the CDR3 is TGTGCCAGCAGCACACGATCGACAGGGGGGGATAATGAAAAACTGTTTTTT.

This chain joins TRBV4-3 and TRBJ2-1, with D perhaps TRBD2 (6 bases). The CDR3 is 13 residues long. The germline V and J ends were trimmed by 3 bases and 11 bases, with 14 bases remaining between them. Looked up from germline, CDR1 is LGHNA and CDR2 is YSLEER. The CDR3 is CASSQGRTGKQFF. As DNA, the CDR3 is TGCGCCAGCAGCCAGGGGAGGACTGGGAAGCAGTTCTTC.

V gene TRBV5-5 combines with J gene TRBJ1-1, with D possibly TRBD1 on 5 matching bases. Germline V lookup: CDR1 SGHKS, CDR2 YYEKEE (reference sequence). V dropped 4 bases and J dropped 0 bases, with 16 bases sitting between them. The CDR3 runs 16 residues. The CDR3 coding sequence is TGTGCCAGCAGCCCTCAAAAGACAGCCGTGAACACTGAAGCTTTCTTT. Its translation: CASSPQKTAVNTEAFF.

This clone was recorded only once. CDR3 sequence: CASSLKSAGGGPYNEQFF. The CDR3 DNA reads as TGCGCCAGCAGCTTAAAAAGCGCGGGGGGGGGACCCTACAATGAGCAGTTCTTC. The chain employs TRBV5-1 and TRBJ2-1; 9 nucleotides line up with TRBD2. The V and J ends lost 2 bases and 2 bases, in that order; junction bases with no gene match: 11. The germline CDR1 and CDR2 sequences are SGHRS and YFSETQ. The length of the CDR3 is 18 residues. The full variable domain, with the rest looked up from reference TRBV5-1 and TRBJ2-1, is KAGVTQTPRYLIKTRGQQVTLSCSPISGHRSVSWYQQTPGQGLQFLFEYFSETQRNKGNFPGRFSGRQFSNSRSEMNVSTLELGDSALYLCASSLKSAGGGPYNEQFFGPGTRLTVL.

The gene calls are TRBV7-9 and TRBJ2-1; TRBD1 agrees at 9 bases. The germline V gene has CDR1 SEHNR and CDR2 FQNEAQ (reference sequence). The CDR3 is 15 amino acids. V dropped 5 bases and J dropped 9; count of bases not matched to a gene: 11. In nucleotides, the CDR3 is TGTGCCAGCAGCACAAGGCGGGACAGGGCGGGTGAGCAGTTCTTC. Translated: CASSTRRDRAGEQFF.

The chain uses TRBV18 and TRBJ2-5; a possible D gene is TRBD2 (5 bases). The germline V gene has CDR1 KGHSH and CDR2 LQKENI. Trimming cost V 3 bases and J 1 base, with 12 bases left between them. CDR3 length: 15 amino acids. The CDR3 is CASSPEPGSQETQYF. CDR3 bases: TGTGCCAGCTCACCGGAGCCGGGAAGCCAAGAGACCCAGTACTTC.